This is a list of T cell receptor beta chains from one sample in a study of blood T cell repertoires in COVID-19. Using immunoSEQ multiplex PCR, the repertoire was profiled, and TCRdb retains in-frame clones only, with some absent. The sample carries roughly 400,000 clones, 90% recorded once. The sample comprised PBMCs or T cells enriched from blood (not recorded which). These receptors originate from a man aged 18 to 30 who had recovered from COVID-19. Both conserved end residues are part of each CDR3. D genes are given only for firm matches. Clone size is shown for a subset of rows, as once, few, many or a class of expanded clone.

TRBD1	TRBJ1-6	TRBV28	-	CASSFTGDSPLHF	TGTGCCAGCAGTTTTACAGGGGACTCACCCCTCCACTTT
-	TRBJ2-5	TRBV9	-	CASSKRTVQETQYF	TGTGCCAGCAGCAAACGGACAGTACAAGAGACCCAGTACTTC
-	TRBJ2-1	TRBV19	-	CASSIGASYNEQFF	TGTGCCAGTAGTATAGGAGCCTCCTACAATGAGCAGTTCTTC
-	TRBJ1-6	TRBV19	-	CASSILQAINSPLHF	TGTGCCAGTAGTATCCTACAGGCCATTAATTCACCCCTCCACTTT
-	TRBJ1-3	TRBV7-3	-	CASSPTSSGNTIYF	TGTGCCAGCAGCCCCACGAGCTCTGGAAACACCATATATTTT
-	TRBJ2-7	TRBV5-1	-	CASGYQTGIGEQYF	TGCGCCAGCGGTTACCAAACAGGAATTGGCGAGCAGTACTTC
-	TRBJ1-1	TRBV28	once	CASRGGSSEAFF	TGTGCCAGCAGGGGGGGATCTTCTGAAGCTTTCTTT
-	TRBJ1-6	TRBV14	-	CASSQEQGFSPLHF	TGTGCCAGCAGCCAAGAACAGGGTTTTTCACCCCTCCACTTT
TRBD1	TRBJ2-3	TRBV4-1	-	CASSQRQGADTQYF	TGCGCCAGCAGCCAACGACAGGGTGCAGATACGCAGTATTTT
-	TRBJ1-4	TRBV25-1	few	CASSPSGAVKLFF	TGTGCCAGCAGCCCAAGCGGGGCAGTTAAACTGTTTTTT
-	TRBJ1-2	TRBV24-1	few	CATSDQDPVAGGYTF	TGTGCCACCAGTGACCAGGACCCCGTGGCGGGTGGCTACACCTTC
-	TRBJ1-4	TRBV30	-	CAWSATSGNEKLFF	TGTGCCTGGAGTGCGACTTCCGGTAATGAAAAACTGTTTTTT
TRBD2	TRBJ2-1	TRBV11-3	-	CASSSGTSGGGGEQFF	TGTGCCAGCAGCTCCGGGACTAGCGGGGGAGGGGGTGAGCAGTTCTTC
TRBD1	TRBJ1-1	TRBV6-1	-	CASSEKRQGRNTEAFF	TGTGCCAGCAGTGAAAAGAGACAGGGTCGAAACACTGAAGCTTTCTTT
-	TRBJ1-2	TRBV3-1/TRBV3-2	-	CASSQGQTNYGYTF	TGTGCCAGCAGCCAAGGACAGACGAACTATGGCTACACCTTC
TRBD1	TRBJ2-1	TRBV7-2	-	CASSTRTGSYNEQFF	TGTGCCAGCAGCACCCGGACAGGTTCCTACAATGAGCAGTTCTTC
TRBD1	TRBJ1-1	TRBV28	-	CASSRTGGAFF	TGTGCCAGCAGCCGGACAGGTGGAGCTTTCTTT
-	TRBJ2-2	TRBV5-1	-	CASSLRTGHPWNTGELFF	TGCGCCAGCAGCTTACGAACAGGGCACCCCTGGAACACCGGGGAGCTGTTTTTT
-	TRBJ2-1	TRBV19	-	CASSSGYNEQFF	TGTGCCAGTAGTTCAGGGTACAATGAGCAGTTCTTC
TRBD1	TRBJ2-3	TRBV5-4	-	CASSSQGGGDTQYF	TGTGCCAGCAGCTCACAGGGGGGAGGAGATACGCAGTATTTT
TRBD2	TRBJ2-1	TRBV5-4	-	CASNIAGRDYEQFF	TGTGCCAGCAACATAGCGGGGCGCGACTATGAGCAGTTCTTC
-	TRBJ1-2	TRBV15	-	CATSGRGIRDGYTF	TGTGCCACCAGCGGACGGGGGATTCGGGATGGCTACACCTTC
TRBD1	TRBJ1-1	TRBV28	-	CASSTPGQRAFF	TGTGCCAGCAGCACTCCGGGACAGAGGGCTTTCTTT
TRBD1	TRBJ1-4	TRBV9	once	CASSVGGQNNEKLFF	TGTGCCAGCAGCGTAGGGGGACAGAATAATGAAAAACTGTTTTTT
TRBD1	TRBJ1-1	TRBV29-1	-	CSVLGTGGNTEAFF	TGCAGCGTTTTAGGGACAGGGGGGAACACTGAAGCTTTCTTT
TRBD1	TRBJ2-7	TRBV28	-	CASSPGTGFYEQYF	TGTGCCAGCAGTCCCGGGACAGGGTTCTACGAGCAGTACTTC